These 8 T cell receptor beta chains were all obtained from the same sample, sequenced in a study of blood T cell repertoires in COVID-19. Data came from immunoSEQ multiplex PCR; TCRdb stores just in-frame clones and leaves some out. The sample yields approximately 150,000 clones, about 88% seen once. The specimen sequenced was peripheral blood. These receptors were obtained from a human donor with COVID-19, enrolled during active disease. The donor label of this sample is uncertain.

The J gene is TRBJ2-7, the V gene TRBV5-1; 9 nucleotides align to TRBD1. This CDR3 has 14 amino acids. J gave up 9 bases and V 4 bases, and 11 bases lay outside the gene matches. CDR1 SGHRS and CDR2 YFSETQ come from the germline V gene. Here the CDR3 reads CASSLALGQGPQYF. CDR3 nucleotides: TGCGCCAGCAGCCTGGCCTTAGGACAGGGGCCGCAGTACTTC.

The V call is TRBV7-2, the J call TRBJ2-3, with D possibly TRBD2 on 6 matching bases. The CDR3 spans 15 residues. Germline CDR1 SGHTA, CDR2 FQGNSA. Trimming removed 3 bases at V and 0 bases at J, with 10 bases between. CDR3 sequence reads: CASSFLASSTDTQYF. The CDR3 bases are TGTGCCAGCAGCTTTCTAGCGTCTAGCACAGATACGCAGTATTTT.

At least ten counts were recorded for this clone. The chain carries TRBV27 and TRBJ1-2, with 9 nucleotides matching TRBD1. Germline V gene data show CDR1 as MNHEY and CDR2 as SMNVEV (reference sequence). The J segment lost 5 bases and the V segment lost 5 bases, leaving 9 bases of the junction unmatched. The CDR3 is 15 amino acids. The CDR3 sequence is CASSDLDRGEYGYTF. CDR3 coding DNA: TGTGCCAGCAGTGACCTGGACAGGGGCGAATATGGCTACACCTTC.

This clone was counted once. The gene calls are TRBV6-5 and TRBJ2-5, with D hard to call. The V gene lost 5 bases and the J gene lost 6 bases, with 10 bases spanning the gap. The CDR3 is 12 amino acids. Germline V gene data show CDR1 as MNHEY and CDR2 as SVGAGI. CDR3 sequence reads: CASSMGVQTQYF. In nucleotides, the CDR3 is TGTGCCAGCAGTATGGGCGTACAGACCCAGTACTTC.

The chain combines TRBV5-4 with TRBJ2-1; 7 bases are a match to TRBD1. This CDR3 has 15 amino acids. The V and J ends lost 1 base and 6 bases, in that order; junction bases with no gene match: 7. The germline CDR1 and CDR2 sequences are SGHNT and YYREEE (reference sequence). In DNA form, the CDR3 reads TGTGCCAGCAGCTTGCGACAGGGAGAGGGCAATGAGCAGTTCTTC. Encoded protein: CASSLRQGEGNEQFF.

The V gene is TRBV6-5, the J gene TRBJ1-4; 7 nucleotides align to TRBD1. The germline CDR1 and CDR2 sequences are MNHEY and SVGAGI. V shed 2 bases and J 8 bases; nucleotides not matched to a gene: 2. CDR3 length equals 13 residues. CDR3 nucleotides: TGTGCCAGCAGTTACGGGACAGCAGAAAAACTGTTTTTT. It translates to CASSYGTAEKLFF.

The chain carries TRBV5-1 and TRBJ2-7; D perhaps matches TRBD1 (6 bases). Germline assignment: CDR1 SGHRS and CDR2 YFSETQ. The CDR3 is 15 amino acids. V was shortened by 0 bases and J by 6 bases, with 16 bases between the two germline ends. CDR3 in DNA: TGCGCCAGCAGCTTGGAAAGTACAGGGATTCGCGAGCAGTACTTC. Protein sequence: CASSLESTGIREQYF.

As regards this clone: In the same sample, other DNA sequences code for this CDR3. This chain joins TRBV7-3 and TRBJ2-7; D is undetermined. The CDR3 covers 14 residues. V shed 0 bases and J shed 0 bases, with 6 bases lying between them. The V gene's germline CDR1 is SGHTA and CDR2 FQGTGA. CDR3: CASSLTSSSYEQYF. The CDR3 coding sequence is TGTGCCAGCAGCTTAACTAGTAGCTCCTACGAGCAGTACTTC.